A selection of T cell receptor beta chains follows, all from one sample in a study of T cell responses to AZD1222 COVID-19 vaccine. The protocol was immunoSEQ multiplex PCR, while the TCRdb copy is restricted to in-frame clones and leaves out a portion. The table has fewer than 200,000 clones, roughly 92% seen once. Sequenced here: peripheral blood, sampled 28 days after the second AZD1222 dose. The receptor set was obtained from an adult who received the AZD1222 COVID-19 vaccine. The CDR3 runs from the conserved cysteine through the conserved F or W. Fields, in order: D gene, clone size, V gene, J gene, CDR3 DNA, CDR3 protein. The D gene is left open where the match is weak. Some rows mark clone size as missing; the rest say once, few, many or name a class of expanded clone.

TRBD1,-,TRBV25-1,TRBJ1-2,TGTGCCAGCAGGCAACAGGGGGCCGGCGGCTACACCTTC,CASRQQGAGGYTF
-,-,TRBV10-3,TRBJ2-2,TGTGCCATCTCTGTAGGATCGGGGGAGCTGTTTTTT,CAISVGSGELFF
-,-,TRBV6-6,TRBJ1-2,TGTGCCAGCAGTTACTCGGAAGGGGGTGGCTACACCTTC,CASSYSEGGGYTF
-,-,TRBV11-2,TRBJ1-1,TGTGCCAGCAGCCCCTGGGCCGTTGAAGCTTTCTTT,CASSPWAVEAFF
-,-,TRBV15,TRBJ1-5,TGTGCCACCAGCAGAGGAAAGATTAGCAATCAGCCCCAGCATTTT,CATSRGKISNQPQHF
TRBD2,-,TRBV25-1,TRBJ2-2,TGTGCCAGCAGGAAAGGACTAGCGGACACCGGGGAGCTGTTTTTT,CASRKGLADTGELFF
-,-,TRBV2,TRBJ1-5,TGTGCCACGTCCCGCGGTTACAATCAGCCCCAGCATTTT,CATSRGYNQPQHF
-,-,TRBV30,TRBJ1-2,TGTGCCTGGAGTGTACGTTTTTCCCACGGAGTTCAGGGCTACACCTTC,CAWSVRFSHGVQGYTF
TRBD1,-,TRBV9,TRBJ2-1,TGTGCCAGCAGCGTAGCACAGGGGAGCAATGAGCAGTTCTTC,CASSVAQGSNEQFF
TRBD1,-,TRBV6-5,TRBJ1-6,TGTGCCAGCAGCCATGGGACAGGGGACGATTCACCCCTCCACTTT,CASSHGTGDDSPLHF
-,once,TRBV6-1,TRBJ1-5,TGTGCCAGCAGTGATACGTGGGGGGGCTACAATCAGCCCCAGCATTTT,CASSDTWGGYNQPQHF
TRBD1,-,TRBV5-1,TRBJ2-7,TGCGCCAGCAGCTTGGGGGACAGGGCAGAGCAGTACTTC,CASSLGDRAEQYF
-,once,TRBV19,TRBJ2-1,TGTGCCAGTACCGCTGCGGCCCATGAGCAGTTCTTC,CASTAAAHEQFF
-,-,TRBV3-1/TRBV3-2,TRBJ1-6,TGTGCCAGCAGCCAAGCCTCCGCAAATTCACCCCTCCACTTT,CASSQASANSPLHF
-,-,TRBV7-8,TRBJ2-5,TGTGCCAGCAGCGCGTACAGGGCTACTCTCCAAGAGACCCAGTACTTC,CASSAYRATLQETQYF